A selection of T cell receptor beta chains follows, all from one sample in a study of T-cell reconstitution after alpha-beta-depleted transplantation in children. TCRdb reprocessed the PCR reads via MiXCR and lists one record per CDR3 protein. The sample records some 250,000 distinct CDR3 sequences, around 12% being singletons. Here the sequenced sample was PBMCs from the stem cell graft donor, taken from the stem cell graft. These receptors were collected from a human donor who donated a stem cell graft to a child with acute lymphoblastic leukemia. Both conserved end residues are part of each CDR3. The D gene is left open where the match is weak. Clone size is not always given. Where it is, it says once, few, many or a class for expanded clones.

clone size: NA
J gene: TRBJ1-4
V gene: TRBV4-1
D gene: NA
CDR3 DNA: TGCGCCAGCAGCCAAGACTTAGCATCGGCGGGTGAAAAACTGTTTTTT
CDR3 protein: CASSQDLASAGEKLFF

clone size: many
J gene: TRBJ1-1
V gene: TRBV12-3/TRBV12-4
D gene: NA
CDR3 DNA: TGTGCCAGCAGTTTGTCAACCATGAACACTGAAGCTTTCTTT
CDR3 protein: CASSLSTMNTEAFF

clone size: many
J gene: TRBJ2-3
V gene: TRBV28
D gene: NA
CDR3 DNA: TGTGCCAGCAGAGAGTTTGACAGCACAGATACGCAGTATTTT
CDR3 protein: CASREFDSTDTQYF

clone size: many
J gene: TRBJ1-1
V gene: TRBV20-1
D gene: NA
CDR3 DNA: TGCAGTACTCGCGCGCCTCTCGCCGAGAACACTGAAGCTTTCTTT
CDR3 protein: CSTRAPLAENTEAFF

clone size: few
J gene: TRBJ2-4
V gene: TRBV9
D gene: NA
CDR3 DNA: TGTGCCAGCAGCGGGTGGGGGCAGGGGCAAAACATTCAGTACTTC
CDR3 protein: CASSGWGQGQNIQYF

clone size: many
J gene: TRBJ2-2
V gene: TRBV7-2
D gene: NA
CDR3 DNA: TGTGCCAGCAGCTTACGGGCGAACACCGGGGAGCTGTTTTTT
CDR3 protein: CASSLRANTGELFF

clone size: many
J gene: TRBJ1-1
V gene: TRBV29-1
D gene: NA
CDR3 DNA: TGCAGCGTTATGGGTGAGGGTGCGGCTTTCTTT
CDR3 protein: CSVMGEGAAFF

clone size: many
J gene: TRBJ1-6
V gene: TRBV6-1
D gene: TRBD1
CDR3 DNA: TGTGCCAGCAGTCCCCGACAGGGGGTTCATTCACCCCTCCACTTT
CDR3 protein: CASSPRQGVHSPLHF

clone size: many
J gene: TRBJ2-3
V gene: TRBV20-1
D gene: NA
CDR3 DNA: TGCAGTGCTGAAGGCGGGACGGGGGTGGATACGCAGTATTTT
CDR3 protein: CSAEGGTGVDTQYF

clone size: many
J gene: TRBJ1-3
V gene: TRBV28
D gene: NA
CDR3 DNA: TGTGCCAGCAGTTTAATCGTGGGCCAGGCAGGAAACACCATATATTTT
CDR3 protein: CASSLIVGQAGNTIYF

clone size: many
J gene: TRBJ1-2
V gene: TRBV6-1
D gene: NA
CDR3 DNA: TGTGCCAGCACCCCGGGGGGAGATTACTATGGCTACACCTTC
CDR3 protein: CASTPGGDYYGYTF

clone size: few
J gene: TRBJ2-1
V gene: TRBV11-2
D gene: NA
CDR3 DNA: TGTGCCAGCAGCTTATTATACTCGGAACACTACAATGAGCAGTTCTTC
CDR3 protein: CASSLLYSEHYNEQFF

clone size: many
J gene: TRBJ2-5
V gene: TRBV11-2
D gene: TRBD1
CDR3 DNA: TGTGCCAGCAGCTTCGACAGGGGAGAGACCCAGTACTTC
CDR3 protein: CASSFDRGETQYF

clone size: NA
J gene: TRBJ1-4
V gene: TRBV29-1
D gene: TRBD1
CDR3 DNA: TGCAGCGCCAGACAGGGACTGGGAGAAAAACTGTTTTTT
CDR3 protein: CSARQGLGEKLFF

clone size: many
J gene: TRBJ2-2
V gene: TRBV20-1
D gene: TRBD1
CDR3 DNA: TGCAGTGCTGGGACAGCACCGGTCACCGGGGAGCTGTTTTTT
CDR3 protein: CSAGTAPVTGELFF

clone size: many
J gene: TRBJ1-5
V gene: TRBV6-5
D gene: NA
CDR3 DNA: TGTGCCAGCAGTTACTCGACCGGTCGGCCCCAGCATTTT
CDR3 protein: CASSYSTGRPQHF

clone size: many
J gene: TRBJ2-5
V gene: TRBV27
D gene: TRBD2
CDR3 DNA: TGTGCCAGCAGTCCCCTAGCGGGAGCATATGAGACCCAGTACTTC
CDR3 protein: CASSPLAGAYETQYF

clone size: many
J gene: TRBJ2-1
V gene: TRBV21-1
D gene: NA
CDR3 DNA: TGTGCCAGCAGCTTACGACTAGCGGGAGGCCTCCACAATGAGCAGTTCTTC
CDR3 protein: CASSLRLAGGLHNEQFF

clone size: many
J gene: TRBJ1-4
V gene: TRBV5-1
D gene: NA
CDR3 DNA: TGCGCCAGCAGCTACAGCGCAGCAACTAATGAAAAACTGTTTTTT
CDR3 protein: CASSYSAATNEKLFF

clone size: NA
J gene: TRBJ2-7
V gene: TRBV9
D gene: NA
CDR3 DNA: TGTGCCAGCAGCCCACACGAGGGAGATTCTTACGAGCAGTACTTC
CDR3 protein: CASSPHEGDSYEQYF

clone size: many
J gene: TRBJ2-5
V gene: TRBV9
D gene: NA
CDR3 DNA: TGTGCCAGCAGCGTAGCTCGAGGGGTCCAAGAGACCCAGTACTTC
CDR3 protein: CASSVARGVQETQYF

clone size: many
J gene: TRBJ2-7
V gene: TRBV13
D gene: NA
CDR3 DNA: TGTGCCAGCAGCTCTCCTGGGGGGGCCTTATCCTACGAGCAGTACTTC
CDR3 protein: CASSSPGGALSYEQYF

clone size: NA
J gene: TRBJ1-4
V gene: TRBV19
D gene: NA
CDR3 DNA: TGTGCCAGTAGTATAGCCGCGGCTGAAAAACTGTTTTTT
CDR3 protein: CASSIAAAEKLFF

clone size: NA
J gene: TRBJ2-3
V gene: TRBV7-9
D gene: NA
CDR3 DNA: TGTGCCAGCAGCCCCTCTTTAAGGGGAACGGATACGCAGTATTTT
CDR3 protein: CASSPSLRGTDTQYF

clone size: many
J gene: TRBJ2-7
V gene: TRBV5-1
D gene: NA
CDR3 DNA: TGCGCCAGCACCCCCCCAGGTCTACAGGGTAGATTCCACGAGCAGTACTTC
CDR3 protein: CASTPPGLQGRFHEQYF

clone size: many
J gene: TRBJ1-6
V gene: TRBV20-1
D gene: TRBD1
CDR3 DNA: TGCAGTGCTAGAGACCCAACTCAGGGGGGTCGGAATTCACCCCTCCACTTT
CDR3 protein: CSARDPTQGGRNSPLHF

clone size: many
J gene: TRBJ2-1
V gene: TRBV7-9
D gene: NA
CDR3 DNA: TGTGCCAGCAGCTTACAGGGGGGGATAATGATGGGGCAGTTCTTC
CDR3 protein: CASSLQGGIMMGQFF

clone size: NA
J gene: TRBJ2-7
V gene: TRBV5-4
D gene: NA
CDR3 DNA: TGTGCCAGCAGCTCTTTCAGTATCCCCTACGAGCAGTACTTC
CDR3 protein: CASSSFSIPYEQYF

clone size: many
J gene: TRBJ2-7
V gene: TRBV28
D gene: TRBD2
CDR3 DNA: TGTGCCAGCAGTTACCGACTAGCGGGAGCCCCGGGCAACGAGCAGTACTTC
CDR3 protein: CASSYRLAGAPGNEQYF

clone size: many
J gene: TRBJ2-1
V gene: TRBV6-1
D gene: TRBD1
CDR3 DNA: TGTGCCAGCAGCCGAGGGACAGGGTCGGCTCTGGGGGACTATGAGCAGTTCTTC
CDR3 protein: CASSRGTGSALGDYEQFF

clone size: NA
J gene: TRBJ1-2
V gene: TRBV27
D gene: TRBD1
CDR3 DNA: TGTGCCAGCAGTTTAACTCGGACAGGGAACTATGGCTACACCTTC
CDR3 protein: CASSLTRTGNYGYTF

clone size: NA
J gene: TRBJ2-2
V gene: TRBV5-1
D gene: NA
CDR3 DNA: TGCGCCAGCAGCTTGGATGTGAGGGGCACCGGGGAGCTGTTTTTT
CDR3 protein: CASSLDVRGTGELFF

clone size: many
J gene: TRBJ2-1
V gene: TRBV20-1
D gene: TRBD2
CDR3 DNA: TGCAGTGCACCCGGACTAGCGGGGTCCTACAATGAGCAGTTCTTC
CDR3 protein: CSAPGLAGSYNEQFF

clone size: many
J gene: TRBJ2-5
V gene: TRBV20-1
D gene: TRBD2
CDR3 DNA: TGCAGTGCTAGGTTGCTAGCGGGAGCAGAGACCCAGTACTTC
CDR3 protein: CSARLLAGAETQYF

clone size: many
J gene: TRBJ2-2
V gene: TRBV5-6
D gene: TRBD1
CDR3 DNA: TGTGCCAGCAGTTTCCGGGACAGGGTAGCCGGGGAGCTGTTTTTT
CDR3 protein: CASSFRDRVAGELFF

clone size: NA
J gene: TRBJ2-1
V gene: TRBV11-2
D gene: NA
CDR3 DNA: TGTGCCAGCAGCTTCCAGTCGGGGGCCCTCACGAAATCCTACAATGAGCAGTTCTTC
CDR3 protein: CASSFQSGALTKSYNEQFF

clone size: many
J gene: TRBJ2-7
V gene: TRBV20-1
D gene: NA
CDR3 DNA: TGCAGTGCTAGAGATCAAGGGGACGAGCAGTACTTC
CDR3 protein: CSARDQGDEQYF